At least ten counts were recorded for the clone carrying this TCR beta chain. Its specificity is not known. The sample is drawn from a study of T cells in Graves' hyperthyroidism and ophthalmopathy. Study information: Peripheral blood was collected at initial diagnosis, before any treatment.

Using RNA transcripts as the source, TCR beta CDR3 regions were amplified. HTBI primers were employed in a first-round RT-PCR of the TCR CDR3. TCRdb re-analysed the multiplex PCR reads in MiXCR, keeping a single row per CDR3 protein. This table holds approximately 400,000 distinct CDR3 sequences, less than 20% found once. Uncontrolled infection, other autoimmune disease, pregnancy and lactation each barred patients from inclusion. Findings and limits, study-wide: Blood also held most thyroid clonotypes expanded beyond 0.001.

The CDR3 runs to 17 residues. Germline CDR1 DFQATT, CDR2 SNEGSKA (reference sequence). V shed 5 bases and J 1 base; nucleotides not matched to a gene: 16. The TCR comes from a woman younger than 30 with Graves' hyperthyroidism that later progressed to Graves' ophthalmopathy. Sequencing input: blood. The chain joins TRBV20-1 to TRBJ2-7, with 8 bases lining up with TRBD1. CDR3 bases: TGCAGTGCTCAGTCGGTCGCTCCGGGACAGGCGTCCTACGAGCAGTACTTC. Amino acid sequence: CSAQSVAPGQASYEQYF.